A single sample gave rise to the 10 T cell receptor beta chains below, sequenced in a study of T-cell reconstitution after alpha-beta-depleted transplantation in children. Researchers prepared the TCRbeta library using unique molecular identifiers, the study reports. MiXCR, run by TCRdb on the PCR reads, gives a single entry per CDR3 protein. The sample carries over 550,000 distinct CDR3 sequences, more than 9% recorded once. Specimen: PBMCs from the stem cell graft donor, collected from the stem cell graft. Source of these receptors: a human donor who donated a stem cell graft to a child with acute myeloid leukemia.

This clonotype was detected many times. The rearrangement uses TRBV29-1 and TRBJ1-1; D possibly corresponds to TRBD1 (5 bases). Trimming shortened V by 5 bases and J by 0 bases, and 10 bases separated the two germline ends. CDR3 length: 13 amino acids. Germline CDR1 is SQVTM and CDR2 is ANQGSEA. The CDR3 sequence is CSVPGTVNTEAFF. In nucleotides, the CDR3 is TGCAGCGTTCCCGGGACGGTGAACACTGAAGCTTTCTTT.

This clonotype was observed a few times. This sequence joins TRBV6-5 and TRBJ1-2, with D unclear. The V end was cut by 4 bases, the J end by 5 bases, with 5 bases between. CDR3 length: 11 amino acids. Germline V gene data show CDR1 as MNHEY and CDR2 as SVGAGI. The CDR3 protein is CASSSQYGYTF. CDR3 bases: TGTGCCAGCAGTTCACAGTATGGCTACACCTTC.

V and J are TRBV7-3 and TRBJ2-7; the match to TRBD1 covers 9 bases. Germline CDR1 and CDR2: SGHTA and FQGTGA. The V and J ends lost 3 bases and 5 bases, in that order; junction bases with no gene match: 8. The CDR3 consists of 15 residues. CDR3 amino acids: CASSFPGQGFDEQYF. The CDR3 region has the DNA TGTGCCAGCAGCTTCCCGGGACAGGGATTCGACGAGCAGTACTTC.

The chain combines TRBV20-1 with TRBJ2-6; D is possibly TRBD2 (6 bases). Trimming took off 1 base at V and 0 bases at J, with 16 bases between the two ends. Looked up from germline, CDR1 is DFQATT and CDR2 is SNEGSKA (reference sequence). The CDR3 length is 18 residues. The CDR3 spells CSARADGGMGSGANVLTF. Here the CDR3 DNA reads TGCAGTGCTAGAGCGGACGGAGGGATGGGCTCTGGGGCCAACGTCCTGACTTTC.

This clonotype came up many times. J is TRBJ2-1 and V is TRBV5-1; D unresolved. Deletions cut 7 bases from V and 7 bases from J, with 9 bases between. The CDR3 runs 11 residues. Germline assignment: CDR1 SGHRS and CDR2 YFSETQ. CDR3 region: CASGIGNEQFF. Here the CDR3 DNA reads TGCGCCAGCGGGATAGGGAATGAGCAGTTCTTC.

This clonotype has more than one count but fewer than ten. The chain is built from TRBV15 and TRBJ2-6; D might be TRBD1 (5 bases). Germline V gives CDR1 LNHNV, CDR2 YYDKDF (reference sequence). CDR3 length: 15 amino acids. Between the trimmed V and J ends, which lost 5 bases and 0 bases, there was a span of 8 bases. The CDR3 coding sequence is TGTGCCACCAGCGAAACAGGCTCTGGGGCCAACGTCCTGACTTTC. It is translated as CATSETGSGANVLTF.

There are many counts of this clonotype. The chain couples TRBV5-1 to TRBJ1-1; D is ambiguous. The CDR3 runs 14 residues. Trimming stripped 1 base from V and 6 bases from J, with 13 bases between. Germline CDR1 SGHRS, CDR2 YFSETQ. CDR3 protein: CASSLISVQAEAFF. The DNA for the CDR3 is TGCGCCAGCAGCTTGATATCCGTCCAGGCTGAAGCTTTCTTT.

This clonotype came up a few times. This chain connects TRBV7-2 to TRBJ1-4; tentative D call: TRBD1 (5 bases). This CDR3 is 16 amino acids long. Trimming left V 1 base short and J 8 bases short, with 17 bases between. The germline V gene has CDR1 SGHTA and CDR2 FQGNSA. The CDR3 DNA is TGTGCCAGCAGCTTAGGGGTTGAGGGGTTTCGCGAAAAACTGTTTTTT. Amino acid sequence: CASSLGVEGFREKLFF.

This clonotype has only a few counts. The chain recombines TRBV27 with TRBJ2-1, with 8 nucleotides matching TRBD2. In germline, CDR1 is MNHEY, CDR2 SMNVEV (reference sequence). With V trimmed by 7 bases and J by 2 bases, 16 bases remained unmatched. This CDR3 contains 18 residues. CDR3 residues: CASTPRGGSGKTYNEQFF. The CDR3 DNA sequence: TGTGCCAGCACCCCCAGGGGAGGTAGCGGGAAAACCTACAATGAGCAGTTCTTC.

The CDR3 sequence: CATSRRGQETQYF. In DNA form, the CDR3 reads TGTGCCACCAGCCGTAGGGGCCAAGAGACCCAGTACTTC. This sequence joins TRBV15 and TRBJ2-5; tentative D call: TRBD1 (5 bases). The CDR3 is made up of 13 amino acids. The V gene lost 5 bases and the J gene lost 1 base, with 8 bases spanning the gap. Germline CDR1 is LNHNV and CDR2 is YYDKDF (reference sequence).